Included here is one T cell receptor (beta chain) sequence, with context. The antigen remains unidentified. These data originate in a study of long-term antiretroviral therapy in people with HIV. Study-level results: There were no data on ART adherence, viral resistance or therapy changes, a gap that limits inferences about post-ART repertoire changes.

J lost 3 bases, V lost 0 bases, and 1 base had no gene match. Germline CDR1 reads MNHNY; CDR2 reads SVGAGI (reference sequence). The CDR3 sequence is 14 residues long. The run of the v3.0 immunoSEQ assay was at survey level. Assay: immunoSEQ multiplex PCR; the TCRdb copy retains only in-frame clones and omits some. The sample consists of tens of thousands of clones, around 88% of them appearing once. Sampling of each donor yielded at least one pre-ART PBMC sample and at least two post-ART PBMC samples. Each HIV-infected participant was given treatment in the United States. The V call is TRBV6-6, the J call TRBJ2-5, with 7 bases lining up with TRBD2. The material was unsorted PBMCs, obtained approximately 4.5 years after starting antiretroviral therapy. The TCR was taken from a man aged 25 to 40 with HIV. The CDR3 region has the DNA TGTGCCAGCAGTTACTCCCTAGCGGAAGAGACCCAGTACTTC. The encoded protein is CASSYSLAEETQYF.